Listed below are T cell receptor beta chains from one sample, sequenced in a study of beta chain features in type 1 diabetes. Some clones are missing from TCRdb's copy, which holds only in-frame ones; the method was immunoSEQ multiplex PCR. The sample contains around 240,000 clones, roughly 17% of which appear only once. The sample consisted of naive CD4+ T cells from blood. These TCRs come from a man aged 25 to 45 with type 1 diabetes. Each CDR3 is given with its conserved first and last residue. Each record gives: V gene, clone size, J gene, D gene, CDR3 DNA, CDR3 protein. The D gene is left open where the match is weak. Rows may omit the clone size; those that give it use once, few, many or a size class.

TRBV25-1	few	TRBJ2-7	TRBD1	TGTGCCGCGCAGAGGGGACAGGGATCCTACGAGCAGTACTTC	CAAQRGQGSYEQYF
TRBV5-4	few	TRBJ2-4	.	TGTGCCAGCACCTTAGGGGGGGCGTCTGGCAAAAACATTCAGTACTTC	CASTLGGASGKNIQYF
TRBV5-1	.	TRBJ1-5	TRBD1	TGCGCCAGCAGCTTGGGCGGACAGGCCTTCAATCAGCCCCAGCATTTT	CASSLGGQAFNQPQHF
TRBV18	.	TRBJ2-1	.	TGTGCCAGCTCACCGGCGTTGTCCTACAATGAGCAGTTCTTC	CASSPALSYNEQFF
TRBV7-9	few	TRBJ2-7	TRBD1	TGTGCCAGCAGCTTAAGGACAGGGTTAAGCGAGCAGTACTTC	CASSLRTGLSEQYF
TRBV29-1	.	TRBJ2-1	TRBD2	TGCAGCGTTGAAGCGACTAGCGGATACAATGAGCAGTTCTTC	CSVEATSGYNEQFF
TRBV28	.	TRBJ2-1	TRBD1	TGTGCCAGCAGCATACAGGGGGCCGATGAGCAGTTCTTC	CASSIQGADEQFF
TRBV4-1	.	TRBJ2-7	.	TGCGCCAGCAGCCAAGTGACCGTACCCGAGCAGTACTTC	CASSQVTVPEQYF
TRBV6-5	few	TRBJ1-4	.	TGTGCCAGCAGTTACTCGACTCCGGGAGGAAGCGAAAAACTGTTTTTT	CASSYSTPGGSEKLFF
TRBV5-1	once	TRBJ1-1	.	TGCGCCAGCAGCTTGGATGGGGTTAGCACTGAAGCTTTCTTT	CASSLDGVSTEAFF
TRBV4-1	.	TRBJ2-2	TRBD2	TGCGCCAGCAGCTACCGACTAGCGGGAGGTCCCGGGGAGCTGTTTTTT	CASSYRLAGGPGELFF
TRBV30	.	TRBJ1-5	TRBD1	TGTGCCTGGAGTGTTGACAGGGTCAAACAGCCCCAGCATTTT	CAWSVDRVKQPQHF
TRBV13	.	TRBJ1-5	TRBD1	TGTGCCAGCAGCTCCCGGTCAGGGGGCCTTCAGCCCCAGCATTTT	CASSSRSGGLQPQHF
TRBV5-4	few	TRBJ2-7	.	TGTGCCAGCAGCTTGGAGACGTCAAGCAAGCAGTACTTC	CASSLETSSKQYF
TRBV29-1	.	TRBJ2-3	.	TGCAGCGTGGGCTCGCGGGGTGGCGCAGATACGCAGTATTTT	CSVGSRGGADTQYF
TRBV25-1	few	TRBJ1-2	.	TGTGCCAGTTCGGACAGTTTCTATGGCTACACCTTC	CASSDSFYGYTF
TRBV29-1	.	TRBJ2-3	.	TGCAGCGTGGGACGCGGCGCAGATACGCAGTATTTT	CSVGRGADTQYF
TRBV28	.	TRBJ2-1	TRBD2	TGTGCCAGCTCCCGGGAGGTAGCGAATTACAATGAGCAGTTCTTC	CASSREVANYNEQFF
TRBV18	.	TRBJ2-6	.	TGTGCCAGCGCACCGCGCTCTGGGGCCAACGTCCTGACTTTC	CASAPRSGANVLTF
TRBV7-2	.	TRBJ2-1	.	TGTGCCAGCAGCCCCCTCTCAGGGGCGGGGTACAATGAGCAGTTCTTC	CASSPLSGAGYNEQFF
TRBV29-1	.	TRBJ2-3	.	TGCAGCGTTTCGGCCAGCACAGATACGCAGTATTTT	CSVSASTDTQYF
TRBV7-2	.	TRBJ1-2	.	TGTGCCAGCAGTCTACCCGCCGGGGCTGAAGGCTACACCTTC	CASSLPAGAEGYTF
TRBV13	few	TRBJ1-2	.	TGTGCCAGCAGCCCCGGGACCTTC	CASSPGTF
TRBV13	.	TRBJ1-1	TRBD1	TGTGCCAGCAGGACGGGCCCTACCCAGGGGGGCACTGAAGCTTTCTTT	CASRTGPTQGGTEAFF
TRBV7-3	.	TRBJ2-3	.	TGTGCCAGCAGCTTGGACTTAACTAGCACAGATACGCAGTATTTT	CASSLDLTSTDTQYF
TRBV30	few	TRBJ2-5	.	TGTGCCTGGAGTTCGGGGGGCTTAGAGACCCAGTACTTC	CAWSSGGLETQYF
TRBV25-1	.	TRBJ1-5	TRBD1	TGTGCCAGCCGCGGACAGGGAGGTCAGCCCCAGCATTTT	CASRGQGGQPQHF
TRBV29-1	.	TRBJ2-6	TRBD1	TGCAGCGTATCGACAGGGGCCAGCTCTGGGGCCAACGTCCTGACTTTC	CSVSTGASSGANVLTF
TRBV30	.	TRBJ1-5	TRBD1	TGTGCCTGGAGTACCGGGACAGGGGATAATCAGCCCCAGCATTTT	CAWSTGTGDNQPQHF
TRBV6-1	.	TRBJ2-6	.	TGTGCCAGCAACACAGCTGGGGCCAACGTCCTGACTTTC	CASNTAGANVLTF
TRBV29-1	.	TRBJ2-7	.	TGCAGCGTTGAAGAAGTCGGGCAGCGGCAGTACTTC	CSVEEVGQRQYF
TRBV6-5	few	TRBJ2-5	.	TGTGCCAGCAGTAAATCCGAGGCCCAGTACTTC	CASSKSEAQYF
TRBV30	few	TRBJ1-2	.	TGTGCCTGGAGTACGGGCTATGGCTACACCTTC	CAWSTGYGYTF
TRBV5-1	.	TRBJ1-1	.	TGCGCCAGCAGCTTGGATGGCAGGATGAACACTGAAGCTTTCTTT	CASSLDGRMNTEAFF
TRBV18	.	TRBJ1-2	.	TGTGCCAGCTCACCGGAGGGGATAAACTATGGCTACACCTTC	CASSPEGINYGYTF
TRBV7-9	.	TRBJ2-1	.	TGTGCCAGCAGCAGGGGTGAAAATGAGCAGTTCTTC	CASSRGENEQFF
TRBV18	.	TRBJ2-7	TRBD1	TGTGCCAGCTCACCTAATATGGGACAGGGCCTTGGTGAGCAGTACTTC	CASSPNMGQGLGEQYF
TRBV29-1	.	TRBJ2-7	TRBD2	TGCAGCGCCATACTAGCGGGAGATCAGGAGCAGTACTTC	CSAILAGDQEQYF
TRBV29-1	few	TRBJ1-2	.	TGCAGCGTTGAAGGGAGCGGGGCACAAGCTAACTATGGCTACACCTTC	CSVEGSGAQANYGYTF
TRBV5-1	few	TRBJ2-3	TRBD2	TGCGCCAGCAGCCCGGGACTAGCGGTCACAGATACGCAGTATTTT	CASSPGLAVTDTQYF
TRBV25-1	.	TRBJ2-1	TRBD2	TGTGCCACCATAGCGGGAGGGCTATTTGGCGAGCAGTTCTTC	CATIAGGLFGEQFF
TRBV9	few	TRBJ2-7	.	TGTGCCAGCAGCGTGCGGCAGGGGAGCGACGAGCAGTACTTC	CASSVRQGSDEQYF
TRBV7-3	few	TRBJ2-2	.	TGTGCCAGCAGCTTAATGCTAGCGAGCACCGGGGAGCTGTTTTTT	CASSLMLASTGELFF
TRBV27	few	TRBJ2-1	TRBD2	TGTGCCAGCAGTCGCTTGGGGACTAGCGGGAGAGATGAGCAGTTCTTC	CASSRLGTSGRDEQFF
TRBV7-9	.	TRBJ1-5	TRBD1	TGTGCCAGCAGCGTCGGGACAGTTCCCAATCAGCCCCAGCATTTT	CASSVGTVPNQPQHF
TRBV7-2	few	TRBJ2-3	TRBD2	TGTGCCAGCAGCCGTTTATATGGAGCGGGAACAGATACGCAGTATTTT	CASSRLYGAGTDTQYF
TRBV30	few	TRBJ2-4	TRBD1	TGTGCGTACCGGGACAGATCGCTCGCCATTCAGTACTTC	CAYRDRSLAIQYF
TRBV5-6	.	TRBJ2-7	.	TGTGCCAGCAGCCTCAGATCCACCTACGAGCAGTACTTC	CASSLRSTYEQYF
TRBV7-2	few	TRBJ2-3	.	TGTGCCAGCAGCTTAGACGCGGCGGGGTCAGGCACAGATACGCAGTATTTT	CASSLDAAGSGTDTQYF
TRBV9	.	TRBJ2-3	.	TGTGCCAGCAGCGTAGCTCTAGGGGAGATGGGCACAGATACGCAGTATTTT	CASSVALGEMGTDTQYF